Below, 18 T cell receptor beta chains from the same sample are listed, as sequenced in a study of response to subunit inactivated influenza vaccine. MiXCR, applied by TCRdb to the RT-PCR reads, yields one record per CDR3 protein. This repertoire shows roughly 170,000 distinct CDR3 sequences, about 9% found once; its top ten account for approximately 11%. The sequences come from non-naive T cells sorted from PBMCs, collected on the day of vaccination. The receptors were gathered from a man aged 50 to 59 who received an inactivated influenza vaccine.

This clonotype came up a few times. The gene calls are TRBV19 and TRBJ2-3, with D possibly TRBD1 on 6 matching bases. Trimming shortened V by 8 bases and J by 4 bases, and 16 bases separated the two germline ends. The germline gives CDR1 LNHDA, CDR2 SQIVND (reference sequence). The CDR3 covers 14 residues. The CDR3 bases are TGTGCCAGTTGTGGCAGGGGAATCGCAGATACGCAGTATTTT. It is translated as CASCGRGIADTQYF.

The chain is built from TRBV5-5 and TRBJ1-1; a possible D gene is TRBD1 (6 bases). This CDR3 region has 15 residues. Per germline, CDR1 SGHKS and CDR2 YYEKEE (reference sequence). V was cut by 1 base and J by 1 base, with 11 bases left in between. CDR3 in amino acids: CASSLPGQKNTEAFF. The CDR3 DNA reads TGTGCCAGCAGCTTGCCCGGACAGAAGAACACTGAAGCTTTCTTT.

This clonotype has a count of ten or more. The genes are TRBV9 and TRBJ2-6; no clear D gene. The germline V and J ends were trimmed by 2 bases and 0 bases, with 18 bases remaining between them. The CDR3 runs to 19 residues. The germline CDR1 and CDR2 sequences are SGDLS and YYNGEE. The CDR3 coding sequence is TGTGCCAGCAGCGTTAGGCAGAACGAACACTACTCTGGGGCCAACGTCCTGACTTTC. It encodes CASSVRQNEHYSGANVLTF.

The chain has TRBV27 and TRBJ2-3, with 12 bases aligning to TRBD2. The trim removed 4 bases at V and 2 bases at J, leaving 10 bases unmatched. The CDR3 consists of 18 residues. Germline CDR1 MNHEY, CDR2 SMNVEV (reference sequence). CDR3 protein: CASSSLRGLAGFTDTQYF. The CDR3 DNA follows: TGTGCCAGCAGTTCATTGAGGGGACTAGCGGGTTTCACAGATACGCAGTATTTT.

This clonotype came up a few times. The chain carries TRBV6-1 and TRBJ1-5; 11 bases align to TRBD1. Germline V lookup: CDR1 MNHNS, CDR2 SASEGT. Trimming removed 6 bases from V and 5 bases from J; junction bases left unmatched: 9. The CDR3 is 16 residues long. The CDR3: CASRLPGQGVYQPQHF. The CDR3 region has the DNA TGTGCCAGCAGGCTCCCGGGACAGGGGGTTTATCAGCCCCAGCATTTT.

This clonotype has just a few counts. J is TRBJ2-5 and V is TRBV4-3; a possible D gene is TRBD2 (6 bases). CDR1 LGHNA and CDR2 YSLEER come from the germline V gene. The V gene lost 1 base and the J gene lost 4 bases, with 7 bases spanning the gap. The CDR3 spans 13 residues. CDR3 sequence: CASSQVGGETQYF. In nucleotides, the CDR3 is TGCGCCAGCAGCCAAGTGGGGGGAGAGACCCAGTACTTC.

This clonotype was seen only a few times. The chain joins TRBV9 to TRBJ2-3; no reliable D call. Per the germline V gene, CDR1 is SGDLS and CDR2 is YYNGEE. The CDR3 has 13 residues. Trimming left V 0 bases short and J 4 bases short, with 6 bases between. CDR3 in DNA: TGTGCCAGCAGCGTAGAAATGGCAGATACGCAGTATTTT. Protein product: CASSVEMADTQYF.

The rearrangement uses TRBV6-2 or TRBV6-3 and TRBJ1-6; 7 nucleotides agree with TRBD1. Germline V gene lookup returns CDR1 MNHEY and CDR2 SVGEGT. This CDR3 region has 15 residues. J was trimmed by 7 bases and V by 6 bases; bases with no gene match: 9. The CDR3: CASRSDRVYNSPLHF. As DNA, the CDR3 is TGTGCCAGCAGGTCCGACAGGGTATACAATTCACCCCTCCACTTT.

This clonotype was counted a few times. This rearrangement joins TRBV7-2 to TRBJ2-7; D is undetermined. Trimming took 5 bases from V and 3 from J, leaving 11 bases between them. Per the germline V gene, CDR1 is SGHTA and CDR2 is FQGNSA. CDR3 length equals 13 residues. The CDR3 DNA reads TGTGCCAGCAGCCTCAGGAAATTCTACGAGCAGTACTTC. Translated: CASSLRKFYEQYF.

The rearrangement joins TRBV15 to TRBJ1-1, with D unresolved. The germline V gene has CDR1 LNHNV and CDR2 YYDKDF (reference sequence). The CDR3 runs to 12 residues. Trimming took off 4 bases at V and 4 bases at J, with 7 bases between the two ends. CDR3 loop: CATSKWGTEAFF. For the CDR3, the DNA is TGTGCCACCAGCAAATGGGGCACTGAAGCTTTCTTT.

In its sample, this clonotype was seen a few times. This rearrangement joins TRBV7-9 to TRBJ2-5; possible D gene TRBD1, 5 bases. The CDR3 spans 15 residues. V was pared by 2 bases and J by 0 bases, with 10 bases between. CDR1 SEHNR and CDR2 FQNEAQ come from the germline V gene (reference sequence). CDR3 sequence (DNA): TGTGCCAGCAGCTTAACGGCAGGGAACCAAGAGACCCAGTACTTC. It translates to CASSLTAGNQETQYF. Based on the CDR3 plus reference TRBV7-9 and TRBJ2-5, the full variable domain is DTGVSQNPRHKITKRGQNVTFRCDPISEHNRLYWYRQTLGQGPEFLTYFQNEAQLEKSRLLSDRFSAERPKGSFSTLEIQRTEQGDSAMYLCASSLTAGNQETQYFGPGTRLLVL.

This clonotype was detected many times. The chain uses TRBV6-1 and TRBJ2-7, with TRBD1 matching 8 bases. Germline V CDR1 and CDR2: MNHNS, SASEGT. This CDR3 has 12 residues. With 4 bases clipped from V and 6 bases from J, the junction kept 2 bases outside the gene matches. The CDR3 nucleotides are TGTGCCAGCAGTGGACAGGGGATCGAGCAGTACTTC. It translates to CASSGQGIEQYF.

This clonotype showed up just a few times. The V and J genes are TRBV12-3 or TRBV12-4 and TRBJ2-2; 7 bases align to TRBD2. This CDR3 is built from 15 residues. V dropped 7 bases and J dropped 6; count of bases not matched to a gene: 11. Here the CDR3 DNA reads TGTGCCAGCAACCTGAGACGGGCGGGGGCCGGGGAGCTGTTTTTT. Translating it yields CASNLRRAGAGELFF.

The chain joins TRBV20-1 to TRBJ2-7; 16 bases match TRBD2. This CDR3 has 17 residues. V lost 5 bases and J lost 3; bases outside the gene matches: 10. Germline V gives CDR1 DFQATT, CDR2 SNEGSKA (reference sequence). The chain's CDR3 is CSASAGTSGGAGYEQYF. In DNA form, the CDR3 reads TGCAGTGCTTCCGCCGGGACTAGCGGGGGGGCCGGCTACGAGCAGTACTTC.

This clonotype was seen more than once but under ten times. This chain uses TRBV12-3 or TRBV12-4 with TRBJ1-2; no reliable D call. The V end was cut by 1 base, the J end by 0 bases, with 12 bases between. There are 16 residues in the CDR3. In nucleotides, the CDR3 is TGTGCCAGCAGTTTAGGATGGAGAGAGGCTAACTATGGCTACACCTTC. Its protein product is CASSLGWREANYGYTF.

This clonotype was counted ten times or more. This chain links TRBV7-2 with TRBJ1-1; D not certain. Trimming took 2 bases from V and 1 from J, leaving 11 bases between them. The CDR3 is 15 amino acids. Germline V gene data show CDR1 as SGHTA and CDR2 as FQGNSA. For the CDR3, the DNA is TGTGCCAGCAGCTTACGGCCCGGCGAGAACACTGAAGCTTTCTTT. Protein sequence: CASSLRPGENTEAFF.

This clonotype was seen at least ten times. The chain links TRBV15 to TRBJ2-3, with 9 nucleotides matching TRBD2. The CDR3 has 19 amino acids. CDR1 and CDR2 (germline): LNHNV, YYDKDF (reference sequence). Trimming removed 0 bases from V and 2 bases from J; junction bases left unmatched: 12. DNA of the CDR3: TGTGCCACCAGCAGAGATAAAAATAGGCTAGCGGGACCCACAGATACGCAGTATTTT. Its translation is CATSRDKNRLAGPTDTQYF.

This clonotype was found a few times. The chain employs TRBV27 and TRBJ1-1; 7 bases line up with TRBD1. The J segment lost 1 base and the V segment lost 5 bases, leaving 10 bases of the junction unmatched. CDR1 is MNHEY, CDR2 SMNVEV, per germline (reference sequence). The CDR3 sequence is 16 residues long. The CDR3 coding sequence is TGTGCCAGCAGTACCTTTACGACAGGGTGGAACACTGAAGCTTTCTTT. Amino acid sequence: CASSTFTTGWNTEAFF.